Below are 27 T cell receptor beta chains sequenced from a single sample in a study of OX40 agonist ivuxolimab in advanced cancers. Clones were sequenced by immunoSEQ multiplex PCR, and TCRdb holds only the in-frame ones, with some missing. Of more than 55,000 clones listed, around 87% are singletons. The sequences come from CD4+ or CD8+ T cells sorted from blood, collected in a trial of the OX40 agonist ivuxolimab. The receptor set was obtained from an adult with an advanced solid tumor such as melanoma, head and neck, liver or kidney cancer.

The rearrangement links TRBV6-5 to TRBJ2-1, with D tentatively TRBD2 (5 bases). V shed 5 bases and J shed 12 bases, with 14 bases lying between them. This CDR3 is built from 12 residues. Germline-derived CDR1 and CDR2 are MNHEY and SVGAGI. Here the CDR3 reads CASSTLKSGQFF. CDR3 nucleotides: TGTGCCAGCAGTACGTTAAAGAGCGGGCAGTTCTTC.

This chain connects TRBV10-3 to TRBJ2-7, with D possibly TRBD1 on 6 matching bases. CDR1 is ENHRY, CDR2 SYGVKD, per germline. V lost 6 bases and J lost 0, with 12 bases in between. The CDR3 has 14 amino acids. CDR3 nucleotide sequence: TGTGCCATCAGGGAAGGGGGTACCTCCTACGAGCAGTACTTC. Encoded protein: CAIREGGTSYEQYF.

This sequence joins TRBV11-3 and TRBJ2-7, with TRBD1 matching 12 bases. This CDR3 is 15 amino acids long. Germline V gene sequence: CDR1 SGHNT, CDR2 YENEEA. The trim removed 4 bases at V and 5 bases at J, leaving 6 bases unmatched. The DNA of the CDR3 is TGTGCCAGCAGCTCGGGACAGGGGGCGCTTAACGAGCAGTACTTC. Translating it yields CASSSGQGALNEQYF.

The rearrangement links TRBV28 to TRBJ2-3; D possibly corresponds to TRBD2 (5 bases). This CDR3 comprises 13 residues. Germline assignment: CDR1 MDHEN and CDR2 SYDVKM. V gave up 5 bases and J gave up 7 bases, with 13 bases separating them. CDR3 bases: TGTGCCAGCAGTGAAACTGAGCGGAATACGCAGTATTTT. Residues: CASSETERNTQYF.

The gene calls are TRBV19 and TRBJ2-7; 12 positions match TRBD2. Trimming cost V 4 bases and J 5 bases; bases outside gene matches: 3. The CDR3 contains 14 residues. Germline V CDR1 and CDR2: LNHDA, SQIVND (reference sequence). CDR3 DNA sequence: TGTGCCAGTAGTAAACTAGCGGGGGGCCACGAGCAGTACTTC. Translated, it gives CASSKLAGGHEQYF.

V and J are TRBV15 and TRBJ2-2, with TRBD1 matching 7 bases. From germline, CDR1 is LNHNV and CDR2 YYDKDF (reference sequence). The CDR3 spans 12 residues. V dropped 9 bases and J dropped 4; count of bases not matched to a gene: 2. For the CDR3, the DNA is TGTGCCACAGGGACAGCCACCGGGGAGCTGTTTTTT. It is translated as CATGTATGELFF.

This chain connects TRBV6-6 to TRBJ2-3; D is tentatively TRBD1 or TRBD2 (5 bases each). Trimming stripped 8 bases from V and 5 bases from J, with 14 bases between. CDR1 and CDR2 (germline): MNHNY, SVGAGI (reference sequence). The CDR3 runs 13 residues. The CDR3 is CASGRGAGDTQYF. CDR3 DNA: TGTGCCAGCGGCCGAGGGGCAGGAGATACGCAGTATTTT.

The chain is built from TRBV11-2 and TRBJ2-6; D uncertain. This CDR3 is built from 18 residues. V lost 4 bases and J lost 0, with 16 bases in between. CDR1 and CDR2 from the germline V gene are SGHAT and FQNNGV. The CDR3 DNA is TGTGCCAGCAGCTCCTTATTGCTGACGGGCTCTGGGGCCAACGTCCTGACTTTC. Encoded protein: CASSSLLLTGSGANVLTF.

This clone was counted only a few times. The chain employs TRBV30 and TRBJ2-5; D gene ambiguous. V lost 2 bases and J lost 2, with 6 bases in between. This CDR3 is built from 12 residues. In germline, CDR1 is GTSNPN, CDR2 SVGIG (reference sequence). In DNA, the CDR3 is TGTGCCTGGAGTCGGATACAAGAGACCCAGTACTTC. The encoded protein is CAWSRIQETQYF.

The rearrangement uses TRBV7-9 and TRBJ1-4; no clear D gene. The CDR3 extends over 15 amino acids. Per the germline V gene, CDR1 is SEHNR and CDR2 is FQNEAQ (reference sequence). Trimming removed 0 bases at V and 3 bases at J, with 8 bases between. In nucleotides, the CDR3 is TGTGCCAGCAGCTTAGCCTCCCGAGCTAATGAAAAACTGTTTTTT. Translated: CASSLASRANEKLFF.

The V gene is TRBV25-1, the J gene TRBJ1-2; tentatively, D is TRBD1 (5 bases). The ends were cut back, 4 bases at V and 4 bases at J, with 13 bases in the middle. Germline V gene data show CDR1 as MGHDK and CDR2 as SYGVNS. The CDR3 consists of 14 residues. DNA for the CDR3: TGTGCCAGCAGTGGGGAGGGACGCGGCTATGGCTACACCTTC. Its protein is CASSGEGRGYGYTF.

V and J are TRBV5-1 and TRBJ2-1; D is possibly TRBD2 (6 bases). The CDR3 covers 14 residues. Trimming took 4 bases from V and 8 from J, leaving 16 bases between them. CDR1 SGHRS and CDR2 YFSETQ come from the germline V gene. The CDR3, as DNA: TGCGCCAGCAGCAAAACGGGGGTGGTCTATGAGCAGTTCTTC. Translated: CASSKTGVVYEQFF.

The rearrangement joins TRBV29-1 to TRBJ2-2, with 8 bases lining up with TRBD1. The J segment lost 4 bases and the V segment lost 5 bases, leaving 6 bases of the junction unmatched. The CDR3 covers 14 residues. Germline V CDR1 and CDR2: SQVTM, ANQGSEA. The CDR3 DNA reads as TGCAGCGTTAGAACAGGGGGGTCCACCGGGGAGCTGTTTTTT. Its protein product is CSVRTGGSTGELFF.

As DNA, the CDR3 is TGTGCCAGCAGCCGGGGGCAGGGCGGCAATCAGCCCCAGCATTTT. Encoded protein: CASSRGQGGNQPQHF. This rearrangement joins TRBV11-2 to TRBJ1-5; D perhaps matches TRBD1 (6 bases). The V gene's germline CDR1 is SGHAT and CDR2 FQNNGV. V gave up 5 bases and J gave up 2 bases, with 13 bases separating them. The CDR3 contains 15 residues.

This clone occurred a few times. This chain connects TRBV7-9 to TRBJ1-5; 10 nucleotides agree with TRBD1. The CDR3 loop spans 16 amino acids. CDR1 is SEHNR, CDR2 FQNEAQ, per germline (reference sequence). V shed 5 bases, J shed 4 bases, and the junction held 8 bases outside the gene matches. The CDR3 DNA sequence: TGTGCCAGCAGCCCCGGGACAGGGGCACTAAATCAGCCCCAGCATTTT. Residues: CASSPGTGALNQPQHF.

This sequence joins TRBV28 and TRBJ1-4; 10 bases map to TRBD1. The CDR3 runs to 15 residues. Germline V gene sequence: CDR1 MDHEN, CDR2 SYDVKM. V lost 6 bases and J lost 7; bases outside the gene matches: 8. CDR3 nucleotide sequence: TGTGCCAGCAGATTGTCCGGGACAGGGGCTGAAAAACTGTTTTTT. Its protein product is CASRLSGTGAEKLFF.

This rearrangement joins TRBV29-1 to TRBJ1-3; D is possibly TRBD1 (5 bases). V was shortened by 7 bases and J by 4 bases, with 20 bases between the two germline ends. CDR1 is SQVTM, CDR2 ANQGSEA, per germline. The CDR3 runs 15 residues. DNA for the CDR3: TGCAGCGGGGGCGTTTGGGGGTTGTTGGGAAACACCATATATTTT. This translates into CSGGVWGLLGNTIYF. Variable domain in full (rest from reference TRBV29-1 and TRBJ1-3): SAVISQKPSRDICQRGTSLTIQCQVDSQVTMMFWYRQQPGQSLTLIATANQGSEATYESGFVIDKFPISRPNLTFSTLTVSNMSPEDSSIYLCSGGVWGLLGNTIYFGEGSWLTVV.

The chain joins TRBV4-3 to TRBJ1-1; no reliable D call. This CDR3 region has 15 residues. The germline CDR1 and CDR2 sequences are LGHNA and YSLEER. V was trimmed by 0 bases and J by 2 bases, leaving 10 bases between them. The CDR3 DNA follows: TGCGCCAGCAGCCAAGATGGTACGAGAAACACTGAAGCTTTCTTT. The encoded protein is CASSQDGTRNTEAFF.

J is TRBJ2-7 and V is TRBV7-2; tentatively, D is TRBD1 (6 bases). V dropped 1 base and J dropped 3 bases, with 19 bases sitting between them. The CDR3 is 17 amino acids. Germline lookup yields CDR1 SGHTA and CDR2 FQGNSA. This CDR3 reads CASSLEGTYRASYEQYF. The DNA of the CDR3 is TGTGCCAGCAGCTTAGAGGGAACATACAGGGCCAGCTACGAGCAGTACTTC. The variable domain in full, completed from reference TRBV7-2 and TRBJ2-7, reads GAGVSQSPSNKVTEKGKDVELRCDPISGHTALYWYRQSLGQGLEFLIYFQGNSAPDKSGLPSDRFSAERTGGSVSTLTIQRTQQEDSAVYLCASSLEGTYRASYEQYFGPGTRLTVT.

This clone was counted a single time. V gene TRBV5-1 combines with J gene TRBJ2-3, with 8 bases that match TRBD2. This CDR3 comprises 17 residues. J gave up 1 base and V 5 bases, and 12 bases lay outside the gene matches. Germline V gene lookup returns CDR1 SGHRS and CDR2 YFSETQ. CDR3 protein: CASRVLTSGGGTDTQYF. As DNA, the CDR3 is TGCGCCAGCAGGGTGTTAACAAGCGGGGGCGGCACAGATACGCAGTATTTT.

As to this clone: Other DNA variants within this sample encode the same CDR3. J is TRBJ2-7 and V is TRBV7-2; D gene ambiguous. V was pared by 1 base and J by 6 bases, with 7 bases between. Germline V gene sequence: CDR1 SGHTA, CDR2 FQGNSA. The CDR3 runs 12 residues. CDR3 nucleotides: TGTGCCAGCAGCTTAGACTTGTCCGAGCAGTACTTC. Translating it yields CASSLDLSEQYF.

The CDR3 DNA reads as TGTGCCAGCAGGTCGCAGGGACAAGAGACCCAGTACTTC. It is translated as CASRSQGQETQYF. The V gene is TRBV5-4, the J gene TRBJ2-5; D might be TRBD1 (5 bases). In germline, CDR1 is SGHNT, CDR2 YYREEE (reference sequence). The CDR3 covers 13 residues. The V and J ends lost 5 bases and 2 bases respectively, with 10 bases between them. The full variable domain, in which reference TRBV5-4 and TRBJ2-5 provide the parts outside the CDR3, is ETGVTQSPTHLIKTRGQQVTLRCSSQSGHNTVSWYQQALGQGPQFIFQYYREEENGRGNFPPRFSGLQFPNYSSELNVNALELDDSALYLCASRSQGQETQYFGPGTRLLVL.

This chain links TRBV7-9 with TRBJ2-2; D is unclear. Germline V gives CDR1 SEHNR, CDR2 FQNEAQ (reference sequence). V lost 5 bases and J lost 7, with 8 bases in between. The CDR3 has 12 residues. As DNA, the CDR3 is TGTGCCAGCAGCGCACGTCACGGGGAGCTGTTTTTT. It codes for CASSARHGELFF.

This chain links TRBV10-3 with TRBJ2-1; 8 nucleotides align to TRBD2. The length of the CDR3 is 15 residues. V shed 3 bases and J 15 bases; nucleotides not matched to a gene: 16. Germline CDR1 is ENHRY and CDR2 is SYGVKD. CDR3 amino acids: CAISDGATGTRSSFF. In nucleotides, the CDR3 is TGTGCCATCAGTGATGGGGCGACCGGGACTAGGTCTTCGTTCTTC.

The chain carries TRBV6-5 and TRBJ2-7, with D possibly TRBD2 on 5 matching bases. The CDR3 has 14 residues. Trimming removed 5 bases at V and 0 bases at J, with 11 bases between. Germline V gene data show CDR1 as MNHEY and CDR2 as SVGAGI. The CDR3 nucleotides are TGTGCCAGCAGTAACCCCGGGAACTCCTACGAGCAGTACTTC. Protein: CASSNPGNSYEQYF.

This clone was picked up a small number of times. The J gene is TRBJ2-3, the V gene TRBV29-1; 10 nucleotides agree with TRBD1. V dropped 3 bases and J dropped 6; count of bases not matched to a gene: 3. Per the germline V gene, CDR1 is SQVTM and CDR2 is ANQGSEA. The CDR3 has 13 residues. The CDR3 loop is CSVDGQGGDTQYF. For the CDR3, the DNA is TGCAGCGTTGATGGACAGGGGGGGGATACGCAGTATTTT.

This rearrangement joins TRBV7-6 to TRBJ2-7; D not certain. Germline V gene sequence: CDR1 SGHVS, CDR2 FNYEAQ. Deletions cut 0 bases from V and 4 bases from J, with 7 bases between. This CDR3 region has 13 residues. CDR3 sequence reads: CASSLALSYEQYF. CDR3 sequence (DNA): TGTGCCAGCAGCTTAGCCCTAAGTTACGAGCAGTACTTC.